The source of this TCR beta chain is a study of T cell changes during pregnancy in multiple sclerosis. V shed 5 bases and J 8 bases; nucleotides not matched to a gene: 20. CDR1 is LGHNT and CDR2 is FRNRAP in the germline V gene. This CDR3 has 17 residues. This clone appeared a single time. TCRdb's table, derived via immunoSEQ multiplex PCR, lists solely in-frame clones and lacks some. The sample shows 35,000 or so clones, roughly 90% of them seen only once. Sequenced material: CD4+ T cells from peripheral blood mononuclear cells, taken after pregnancy. The receptor comes from a female donor in good health, enrolled as a control in a pregnancy study. The rearrangement joins TRBV12-5 to TRBJ1-2, with 7 bases matching TRBD1. The CDR3, as DNA: TGTGCTAGTGGTCTCCCCCGGACAGGAGGGGGGTTCGGAGGCTACACCTTC. Its translation is CASGLPRTGGGFGGYTF.